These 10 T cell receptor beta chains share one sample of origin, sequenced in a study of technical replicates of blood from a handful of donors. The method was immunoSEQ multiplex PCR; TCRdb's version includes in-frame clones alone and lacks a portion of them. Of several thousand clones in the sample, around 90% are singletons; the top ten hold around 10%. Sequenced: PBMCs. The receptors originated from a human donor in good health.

CDR3 bases: TGCGCCAGCAGCTGGGGGACAGGGACCGGGGAGCTGTTTTTT. Translated: CASSWGTGTGELFF. The rearrangement joins TRBV5-1 to TRBJ2-2; 9 bases are a match to TRBD1. The CDR3 has 14 residues. V lost 3 bases, J lost 5 bases, and 2 bases stayed unmatched. From germline, CDR1 is SGHRS and CDR2 YFSETQ.

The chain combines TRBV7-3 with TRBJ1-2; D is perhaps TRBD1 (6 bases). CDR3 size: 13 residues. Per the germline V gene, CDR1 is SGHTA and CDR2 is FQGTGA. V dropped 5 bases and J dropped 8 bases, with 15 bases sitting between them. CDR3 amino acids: CASSPSGGRGYTF. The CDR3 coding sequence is TGTGCCAGCAGCCCGAGTGGGGGCCGAGGCTACACCTTC.

The CDR3 is CASSLEWVRGHEQFF. CDR3 DNA sequence: TGTGCCAGCAGCTTGGAGTGGGTTAGGGGGCATGAGCAGTTCTTC. V and J are TRBV5-4 and TRBJ2-1, with 7 positions matching TRBD1. J gave up 8 bases and V 0 bases, and 8 bases lay outside the gene matches. CDR1 and CDR2 from the germline V gene are SGHNT and YYREEE (reference sequence). The CDR3 loop spans 15 amino acids.

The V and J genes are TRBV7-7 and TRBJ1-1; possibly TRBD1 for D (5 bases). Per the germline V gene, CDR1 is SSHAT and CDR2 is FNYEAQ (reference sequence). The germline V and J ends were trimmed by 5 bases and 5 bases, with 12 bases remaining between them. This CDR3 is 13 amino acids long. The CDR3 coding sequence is TGTGCCAGCAGCCCCGGGGGGGAGACTGAAGCTTTCTTT. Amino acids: CASSPGGETEAFF.

For the CDR3, the DNA is TGCGCCAGCAGCTTGTCAGGGGCGCTTGGCTACACCTTC. This encodes CASSLSGALGYTF. The J gene is TRBJ1-2, the V gene TRBV5-1, with D possibly TRBD1 on 6 matching bases. V lost 1 base to trimming and J lost 7 bases, with 11 bases between them. The CDR3 consists of 13 residues. Germline CDR1 reads SGHRS; CDR2 reads YFSETQ.

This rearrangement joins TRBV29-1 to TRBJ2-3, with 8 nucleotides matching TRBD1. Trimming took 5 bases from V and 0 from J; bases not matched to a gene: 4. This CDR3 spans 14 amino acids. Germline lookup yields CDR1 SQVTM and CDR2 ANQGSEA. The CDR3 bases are TGCAGCGTTCCTGACAGGGGTAGCACAGATACGCAGTATTTT. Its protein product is CSVPDRGSTDTQYF.

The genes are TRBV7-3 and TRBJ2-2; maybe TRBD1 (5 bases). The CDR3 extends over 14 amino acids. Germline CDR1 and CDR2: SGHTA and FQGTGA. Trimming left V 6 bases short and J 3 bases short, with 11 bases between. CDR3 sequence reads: CASRPTGYTGELFF. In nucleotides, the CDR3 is TGTGCCAGCAGGCCCACAGGCTACACCGGGGAGCTGTTTTTT.

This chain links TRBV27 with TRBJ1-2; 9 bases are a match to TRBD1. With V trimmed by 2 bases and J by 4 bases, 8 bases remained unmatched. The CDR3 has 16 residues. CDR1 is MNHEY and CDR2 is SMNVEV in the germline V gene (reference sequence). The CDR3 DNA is TGTGCCAGCAGTTTAAGGGCGACAGGGGGTATCTATGGCTACACCTTC. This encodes CASSLRATGGIYGYTF.

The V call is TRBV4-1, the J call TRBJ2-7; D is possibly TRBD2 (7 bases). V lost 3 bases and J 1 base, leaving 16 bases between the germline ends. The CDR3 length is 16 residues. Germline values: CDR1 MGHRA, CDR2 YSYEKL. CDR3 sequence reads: CASSQGGLVRSYEQYF. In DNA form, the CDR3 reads TGCGCCAGCAGCCAGGGGGGGCTAGTCAGGTCCTACGAGCAGTACTTC.

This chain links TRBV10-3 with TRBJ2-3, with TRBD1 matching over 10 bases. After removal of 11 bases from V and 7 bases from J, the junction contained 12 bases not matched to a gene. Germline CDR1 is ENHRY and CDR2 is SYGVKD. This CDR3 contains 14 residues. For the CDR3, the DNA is TGTGCCGCCCGACAGGGGGCTTTCGCCTATACGCAGTATTTT. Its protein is CAARQGAFAYTQYF.